Sequencing of this T cell receptor (beta chain) was carried out in a study of radiation and T cells in renal cell carcinoma. CDR3 length equals 14 residues. In germline, CDR1 is SGHNT, CDR2 YENEEA. The germline V and J ends were trimmed by 5 bases and 8 bases, with 16 bases remaining between them. Treatment of the sample: 15 Gy SBRT to primary tumor, nephrectomy 4 weeks later. Nephrectomy followed 15 Gy stereotactic body radiation by 4 weeks. A remark on this clone: Its antigen is not known.

Study-level points and caveats: Irradiated tumors held more dominant CDR3 motifs than control tumors. Top tumor clonotypes rose in blood 2 weeks post-radiation, then contracted.

Some clones are missing from TCRdb's copy, which holds only in-frame ones; the method was immunoSEQ multiplex PCR. This sample has approximately 18,000 clones, with 55% to 65% found just once. The sample consisted of tumor tissue, taken from a patient whose treatment included radiotherapy and nephrectomy. This receptor was obtained from a woman aged 70-85 years with renal cell carcinoma. This chain connects TRBV11-3 to TRBJ2-1; maybe TRBD2 (6 bases). The DNA for the CDR3 is TGTGCCAGCAGCCCGGAGGGGCGTCGGTATGAGCAGTTCTTC. Translation: CASSPEGRRYEQFF.